The 14 T cell receptor beta chains in this list originate from one sample, sequenced in a study of blood T cells in healthy people across ages. A sample-barcoded 5' primer and a J-beta primer mix were used in a second PCR of roughly 6 to 11 cycles. TCRdb ran MiXCR on the 5' RACE reads and lists one entry per CDR3 protein. The repertoire holds over a million distinct CDR3 sequences, around 59% seen once, with approximately 7% in the top ten. Material for sequencing was blood. These receptors all stem from a man aged 18 to 29 in good health.

This clonotype has only a few counts. The rearrangement links TRBV7-9 to TRBJ2-7; no clear D. V lost 4 bases to trimming and J lost 2 bases, with 15 bases between them. CDR1 and CDR2 (germline): SEHNR, FQNEAQ (reference sequence). This CDR3 is 15 amino acids long. CDR3 DNA sequence: TGTGCCAGCAGCTCCACCTCTATGTGGCCCTACGAGCAGTACTTC. This sequence encodes CASSSTSMWPYEQYF.

The gene calls are TRBV20-1 and TRBJ2-7, with D possibly TRBD1 on 6 matching bases. Germline lookup yields CDR1 DFQATT and CDR2 SNEGSKA (reference sequence). The V end lost 3 bases, the J end lost 5 bases, and 11 bases lay between the germline ends. The CDR3 extends over 12 amino acids. CDR3 sequence (DNA): TGCAGTGCTAGCCAACAGGGAGACGAGCAGTACTTC. The encoded protein is CSASQQGDEQYF.

The V gene is TRBV7-9, the J gene TRBJ2-7, with 9 bases identical to TRBD1. Germline V CDR1 and CDR2: SEHNR, FQNEAQ (reference sequence). The CDR3 consists of 17 residues. V shed 3 bases and J 5 bases; nucleotides not matched to a gene: 14. The CDR3 here is CASSLAPGQGSFHEQYF. In DNA form, the CDR3 reads TGTGCCAGCAGCTTGGCCCCGGGACAGGGAAGTTTCCACGAGCAGTACTTC.

The V call is TRBV4-2, the J call TRBJ2-7; D remains unclear. CDR1 is LGHNA, CDR2 YNFKEQ, per germline. Trimming removed 6 bases at V and 1 base at J, with 10 bases between. The CDR3 runs to 13 residues. The CDR3 bases are TGTGCCAGCAGTCATGCTAGGTCCTACGAGCAGTACTTC. It is translated as CASSHARSYEQYF.

This clonotype has more than one count but fewer than ten. The chain couples TRBV12-3 or TRBV12-4 to TRBJ2-6; 10 bases line up with TRBD2. The CDR3 has 18 residues. The V and J ends lost 3 bases and 0 bases, in that order; junction bases with no gene match: 5. CDR3 coding DNA: TGTGCCAGCAGTTTCCTAGCGGGAGAGAGCTCTGGGGCCAACGTCCTGACTTTC. Translated, it gives CASSFLAGESSGANVLTF.

This clonotype was seen a few times. The V and J genes are TRBV4-1 and TRBJ2-5, with a possible D match to TRBD2 (5 bases). Germline lookup yields CDR1 MGHRA and CDR2 YSYEKL. The ends were cut back, 2 bases at V and 2 bases at J, with 9 bases in the middle. The CDR3 consists of 14 residues. The CDR3 nucleotides read TGCGCCAGCAGCCAACCAGGACTTCAAGAGACCCAGTACTTC. Translation: CASSQPGLQETQYF.

This rearrangement joins TRBV12-3 or TRBV12-4 to TRBJ2-7; D is possibly TRBD2 (7 bases). CDR3 size: 17 residues. V was cut by 3 bases and J by 4 bases, with 22 bases left in between. CDR3 sequence: CASSLTGSGRGTYEQYF. The CDR3 DNA follows: TGTGCCAGCAGTTTGACTGGTTCGGGGCGGGGGACATACGAGCAGTACTTC.

Regarding this clonotype: An end of the junction differs from the germline gene, which may be a read error. The rearrangement links TRBV3-1 to TRBJ1-6, with TRBD1 matching over 7 bases. Germline V lookup: CDR1 LGHDT, CDR2 YNNKEL (reference sequence). The CDR3 runs 17 residues. The CDR3 reads CTSSPSGGGAGNSPLHF. The CDR3 bases are TGTACCAGCAGCCCCTCAGGAGGGGGCGCAGGTAATTCACCCCTCCACTTT.

This clonotype was seen more than once but under ten times. The rearrangement uses TRBV4-2 and TRBJ2-7; 7 bases align to TRBD2. V dropped 1 base and J dropped 4; count of bases not matched to a gene: 10. The germline gives CDR1 LGHNA, CDR2 YNFKEQ. The CDR3 has 16 amino acids. The CDR3 sequence is CASSQGWGGLIYEQYF. The CDR3 nucleotides read TGTGCCAGCAGCCAAGGTTGGGGGGGATTGATTTACGAGCAGTACTTC.

V and J are TRBV4-1 and TRBJ2-7, with TRBD2 identical over 12 bases. The CDR3 spans 14 residues. Germline CDR1 MGHRA, CDR2 YSYEKL. Losses at the gene ends were 5 bases for V and 5 bases for J; bases not matched to a gene: 4. CDR3 sequence reads: CASSGGLAGNEQYF. In DNA, the CDR3 is TGCGCCAGCAGCGGCGGACTAGCGGGAAACGAGCAGTACTTC.

In this sample, this clonotype turned up a few times. The chain combines TRBV10-3 with TRBJ2-5; D call uncertain. The CDR3 runs to 16 residues. V was cut by 3 bases and J by 5 bases, with 19 bases left in between. Germline CDR1 and CDR2: ENHRY and SYGVKD. In nucleotides, the CDR3 is TGTGCCATCAGTGATGTAGGGAACCCCAGACTGGAGACCCAGTACTTC. This codes for CAISDVGNPRLETQYF.

The chain couples TRBV12-3 or TRBV12-4 to TRBJ1-1, with a tentative D call TRBD1 (5 bases). The CDR3 runs to 14 residues. Trimming removed 2 bases at V and 3 bases at J, with 10 bases between. This CDR3 is CASSLKAGYTEAFF. CDR3 coding DNA: TGTGCCAGCAGTTTAAAGGCAGGGTACACTGAAGCTTTCTTT.

Only a few counts were recorded for this clonotype. This chain uses TRBV6-8 with TRBJ2-4; tentative D call: TRBD2 (5 bases). The CDR3 has 15 residues. Trimming shortened V by 6 bases and J by 3 bases, and 15 bases separated the two germline ends. Germline values: CDR1 MNHGY, CDR2 SAAAGT. DNA of the CDR3: TGTGCCAGCAGCTCGAGAGGGAGCGTCAAAAACATTCAGTACTTC. This sequence encodes CASSSRGSVKNIQYF.

The chain is built from TRBV6-5 and TRBJ2-3; no clear D. The V and J ends lost 0 bases and 0 bases respectively, with 4 bases between them. CDR1 MNHEY and CDR2 SVGAGI come from the germline V gene. CDR3 length: 14 residues. The CDR3 DNA follows: TGTGCCAGCAGTTACTCATCCAGCACAGATACGCAGTATTTT. Residues: CASSYSSSTDTQYF.